This TCR beta chain derives from a study of immune heterogeneity within non-small cell lung tumors. Looked up from germline, CDR1 is MNHEY and CDR2 is SVGAGI. CDR3 size: 14 residues. The ends were cut back, 0 bases at V and 5 bases at J, with 8 bases in the middle. For each sample, template was 450 to 750 ng of bulk tumor genomic DNA. Several widely spaced biopsies per primary tumor were taken during surgery. These patients got curative surgery after being newly diagnosed with untreated non-small cell lung cancer. Surgery with curative intent was being performed on the donors, who were newly diagnosed non-small cell lung cancer patients. As for this clonotype: Its specificity is unknown.

Study-wide findings and caveats: Local tumor mutational burden and local T-cell repertoire clonality showed a moderate significant correlation, R approximately 0.35. Site-unique high-frequency clones occurred alongside identical dominant CDR3 beta clonotypes that recurred across tumor sites within a patient. Largely distinct from one individual patient to the next were the high-frequency T-cell receptor beta clonotypes.

A first 10-cycle multiplex round used 32 V-gene and 13 J-gene primers on TCR beta CDR3. TCRdb re-analysed the multiplex PCR reads in MiXCR, keeping a single row per CDR3 protein. The sample yields several thousand distinct CDR3 sequences, 50% to 55% seen once. The V and J genes are TRBV6-5 and TRBJ2-1; no firm D call. The sample comprised lung tumor tissue. The source is a man in his sixties or seventies with non-small cell lung cancer. The CDR3 region is CASSYSSLDNEQFF. CDR3 bases: TGTGCCAGCAGTTACTCCAGTCTCGACAATGAGCAGTTCTTC.